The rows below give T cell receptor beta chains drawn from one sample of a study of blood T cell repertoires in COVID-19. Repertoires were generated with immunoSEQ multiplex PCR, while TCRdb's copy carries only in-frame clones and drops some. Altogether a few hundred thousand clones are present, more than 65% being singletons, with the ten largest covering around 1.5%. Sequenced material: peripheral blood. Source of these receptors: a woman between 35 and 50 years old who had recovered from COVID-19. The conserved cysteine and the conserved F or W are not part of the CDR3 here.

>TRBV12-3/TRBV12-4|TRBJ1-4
ASSLYRGEKLF
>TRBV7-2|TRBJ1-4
ASREWDSANEKLF
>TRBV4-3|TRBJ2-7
ASSLAPDSYEQY
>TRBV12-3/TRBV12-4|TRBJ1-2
ASSLGSGYT
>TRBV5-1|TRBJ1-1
ASSLDGGPLNTEAF
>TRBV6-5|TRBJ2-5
ASSYLETQY
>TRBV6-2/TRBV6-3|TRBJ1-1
ASSSTSLGQGGEAF
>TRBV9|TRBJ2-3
ASSVGPGGPDTQY
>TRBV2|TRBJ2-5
ASRGAGETQY
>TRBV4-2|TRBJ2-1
ASSPRTSGYNEQF
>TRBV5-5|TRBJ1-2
ASSLAREAGYT
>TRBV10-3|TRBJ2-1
AISESPDRKSLKDEQF
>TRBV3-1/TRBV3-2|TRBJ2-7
ASSQATGGLYEQY
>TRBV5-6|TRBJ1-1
ASSINPGTDNTEAF
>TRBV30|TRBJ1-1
AWSKRPRNTEAF
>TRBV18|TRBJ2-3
ASSPNSGVQASTDTQY
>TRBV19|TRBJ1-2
ASSNDRGVGYT
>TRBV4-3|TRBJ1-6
ASSQEVAGGNSPLH
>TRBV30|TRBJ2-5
AWSSGAGETQY
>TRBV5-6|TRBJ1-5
ASSHRYSNQPQH
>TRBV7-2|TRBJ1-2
ASSPGSTHGYT
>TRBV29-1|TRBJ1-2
SEGGPGYT
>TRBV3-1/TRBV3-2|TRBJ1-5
ASSQGANQPQH
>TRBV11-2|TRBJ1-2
ASSWGQDGYT
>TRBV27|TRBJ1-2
ASSFRSFMDGYT
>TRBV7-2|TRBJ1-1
ASSLTGNEAF
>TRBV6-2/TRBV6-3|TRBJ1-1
ASSYGMGQKAEAF
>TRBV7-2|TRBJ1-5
ASSLGQPQSGQPQH